Listed below are T cell receptor beta chains from one sample, sequenced in a study of blood T cell repertoires in COVID-19. Profiled with immunoSEQ multiplex PCR; TCRdb holds only in-frame clones, not every one. This table holds under 350,000 clones, 85% to 90% found once. The material sequenced was peripheral blood. The source of these receptors is a man between 65 and 85 years old with acute or convalescent COVID-19. The conserved cysteine and the conserved F or W are not part of the CDR3 here. Fields, in order: V gene, CDR3 length, J gene, CDR3 protein.

TRBV29-1,14,TRBJ2-1,SVEMLAGTSYNEQF
TRBV10-2,11,TRBJ1-1,AVQQQGISEAF
TRBV7-9,12,TRBJ1-4,ASSPSVGSEKLF
TRBV7-2,13,TRBJ2-7,ASGAGQGGSYEQY
TRBV7-9,10,TRBJ1-5,ASSEGSRPQH
TRBV19,12,TRBJ2-1,ASSTAGLGIEQF
TRBV7-2,13,TRBJ1-6,ASSVDRPYNSPLH
TRBV15,14,TRBJ1-5,ATSRDPPIINQPQH
TRBV29-1,10,TRBJ2-1,SVDQVGDEQF
TRBV6-5,12,TRBJ2-5,ASFWGGSAETQY
TRBV7-2,12,TRBJ1-6,ASSLDRYYSPLH
TRBV12-3/TRBV12-4,11,TRBJ2-5,ASRRTGGETQY
TRBV4-1,11,TRBJ1-6,ASSQDANSPLH
TRBV7-2,12,TRBJ2-5,ASSLRRIQETQY
TRBV5-6,11,TRBJ1-2,ASSSTGGDGYT
TRBV6-1,15,TRBJ1-5,ASSAGQGAPSNQPQH
TRBV28,13,TRBJ1-6,ASSFGTGHNSPLH
TRBV7-2,12,TRBJ1-6,ASSPTGVGTPLH
TRBV28,11,TRBJ1-2,ASSPQGASGYT
TRBV7-9,12,TRBJ1-4,ASSLHQGAEKLF
TRBV5-1,14,TRBJ2-3,ASSLPSGGATDTQY
TRBV11-2,13,TRBJ2-5,ASSLLAGGEQTQY
TRBV9,13,TRBJ2-3,ASNLGGVSTDTQY
TRBV6-5,12,TRBJ2-7,ASTVDRAEQEQY
TRBV2,13,TRBJ2-1,ASRPSLLVYNEQF
TRBV28,12,TRBJ2-7,ASSSPGQGYEQY
TRBV6-4,13,TRBJ1-1,ASSALPGQGRQAF
TRBV3-1/TRBV3-2,11,TRBJ1-2,ASSQEDSYGYT
TRBV19,14,TRBJ2-2,ASSRPGRGDTGELF
TRBV5-4,11,TRBJ2-1,ASGRDSINEQF
TRBV7-8,12,TRBJ1-6,ASSGGAAYSPLH
TRBV10-2,12,TRBJ2-1,ASLRVGRPNEQF
TRBV5-1,16,TRBJ2-1,ASSVNPAGDRGGNEQF
TRBV15,11,TRBJ2-5,ATSRSVLETQY
TRBV5-1,14,TRBJ2-3,ASSFSVAGVTDTQY
TRBV11-2,12,TRBJ2-3,ASSFTGKTDTQY